These 14 T cell receptor beta chains originate from one sample sequenced in a study of T-cell reconstitution after alpha-beta-depleted transplantation in children. For TCRbeta, the library was prepared with unique molecular identifiers. TCRdb re-derived calls from the PCR reads in MiXCR, one entry per CDR3 protein. The sample contains fewer than 550,000 distinct CDR3 sequences, roughly a tenth of which appear only once. Material: PBMCs from the stem cell graft donor, obtained from the stem cell graft. All receptors derive from a human donor who donated a stem cell graft to a child with acute myeloid leukemia.

The V call is TRBV20-1, the J call TRBJ1-1; 7 bases map to TRBD1. This CDR3 is 15 amino acids long. Germline V gene sequence: CDR1 DFQATT, CDR2 SNEGSKA (reference sequence). Trimming took 3 bases from V and 8 from J; bases not matched to a gene: 15. Written as DNA, the CDR3 is TGCAGTGCTAGCAACAAAAACCGCCAGACAGGGGAAGCTTTCTTT. This sequence encodes CSASNKNRQTGEAFF.

Concerning this clonotype itself: At one of its ends the junction is not consistent with the germline gene, which may arise from a read error. V is TRBV20-1 and J is TRBJ2-1; 16 nucleotides agree with TRBD2. The CDR3 loop spans 19 amino acids. The germline V gene encodes CDR1 DFQATT and CDR2 SNEGSKA (reference sequence). Here the CDR3 DNA reads TGCTGTGCTAGAGGAGAGGGACTAGCGGGAGGGAGGCTCTACAATGAGCAGTTCTTC. This encodes CCARGEGLAGGRLYNEQFF.

This clonotype has more than one count but fewer than ten. The chain has TRBV5-1 and TRBJ1-1; perhaps TRBD1 as D (6 bases). CDR3 length equals 16 residues. Germline CDR1 is SGHRS and CDR2 is YFSETQ. V lost 0 bases and J lost 0, with 12 bases in between. CDR3 loop: CASSLGVTGMNTEAFF. For the CDR3, the DNA is TGCGCCAGCAGCTTGGGGGTGACAGGTATGAACACTGAAGCTTTCTTT.

The chain recombines TRBV7-9 with TRBJ2-1; D possibly matches TRBD1 or TRBD2 (5 bases each). Trimming took 1 base from V and 8 from J, leaving 9 bases between them. The CDR3 length is 13 residues. Germline lookup yields CDR1 SEHNR and CDR2 FQNEAQ (reference sequence). In DNA, the CDR3 is TGTGCCAGCAGCTTAGGTATGGGACATGAGCAGTTCTTC. Translation gives CASSLGMGHEQFF.

The table lists this clonotype with many counts. This chain joins TRBV10-3 and TRBJ2-3; D ambiguous. This CDR3 is 12 amino acids long. Germline CDR1 and CDR2: ENHRY and SYGVKD. Trimming left V 1 base short and J 5 bases short, with 4 bases between. Here the CDR3 reads CAISELGDTQYF. CDR3 in DNA: TGTGCCATCAGTGAGTTAGGAGATACGCAGTATTTT.

This chain connects TRBV27 to TRBJ2-2; D is tentatively TRBD1 or TRBD2 (7 bases each). This CDR3 has 17 residues. CDR1 is MNHEY and CDR2 is SMNVEV in the germline V gene (reference sequence). Trimming stripped 3 bases from V and 6 bases from J, with 20 bases between. The CDR3 DNA reads TGTGCCAGCAGTTTGGGAGGGGGTCCCCAGGGGGCCGGGGAGCTGTTTTTT. Amino acids: CASSLGGGPQGAGELFF.

This clonotype has a handful of counts. V gene TRBV20-1 combines with J gene TRBJ2-3, with unresolved D. This CDR3 has 13 amino acids. The V gene lost 0 bases and the J gene lost 5 bases, with 9 bases spanning the gap. CDR1 is DFQATT, CDR2 SNEGSKA, per germline (reference sequence). The CDR3 reads CSARDSAVDTQYF. The CDR3 DNA is TGCAGTGCTAGAGATTCCGCGGTAGATACGCAGTATTTT.

Turning to this clonotype: This may be a read error: a much more frequent sequence differs by one nucleotide. The chain couples TRBV13 to TRBJ1-1; D not certain. In germline, CDR1 is PRHDT, CDR2 FYEKMQ (reference sequence). V lost 3 bases to trimming and J lost 5 bases, with 4 bases between them. This CDR3 contains 11 residues. The chain's CDR3 is CASSFRTEAFF. CDR3 DNA: TGTGCCAGCAGCTTCCGGACTGAAGCTTTCTTT.

V usage is TRBV15 and J usage is TRBJ2-7, with 8 bases fitting TRBD2. The CDR3 runs to 13 residues. Trimming cost V 6 bases and J 5 bases; bases outside gene matches: 6. Per germline, CDR1 LNHNV and CDR2 YYDKDF (reference sequence). CDR3 coding DNA: TGTGCCACCAGGGGCGGGGGGCCAGACGAGCAGTACTTC. Residues: CATRGGGPDEQYF.

The rearrangement uses TRBV29-1 and TRBJ1-1, with D unclear. The CDR3 runs 12 residues. Trimming left V 4 bases short and J 4 bases short, with 10 bases between. Germline CDR1 and CDR2: SQVTM and ANQGSEA. The CDR3 coding sequence is TGCAGCGTTGGTCACAGAGGCACTGAAGCTTTCTTT. This codes for CSVGHRGTEAFF.

This clonotype was picked up many times. The CDR3 reads CASGFGRMEYF. DNA for the CDR3: TGTGCCAGCGGGTTCGGGCGCATGGAGTACTTC. The V call is TRBV27, the J call TRBJ2-4; D remains ambiguous. V lost 8 bases, J lost 14 bases, and 16 bases lay in between. The CDR3 runs 11 residues. Germline lookup yields CDR1 MNHEY and CDR2 SMNVEV (reference sequence).

In this sample, this clonotype turned up a few times. The chain has TRBV11-2 and TRBJ2-1; the match to TRBD1 covers 7 bases. Trimming took 2 bases from V and 2 from J; bases not matched to a gene: 3. Germline assignment: CDR1 SGHAT and CDR2 FQNNGV. This CDR3 has 15 residues. The CDR3 here is CASSLRTGAYNEQFF. CDR3 coding DNA: TGTGCCAGCAGCTTACGAACAGGGGCCTACAATGAGCAGTTCTTC. Looking up the rest from reference TRBV11-2 and TRBJ2-1 gives the full variable domain: EAGVAQSPRYKIIEKRQSVAFWCNPISGHATLYWYQQILGQGPKLLIQFQNNGVVDDSQLPKDRFSAERLKGVDSTLKIQPAKLEDSAVYLCASSLRTGAYNEQFFGPGTRLTVL.

This clonotype was counted between two and nine times. The chain recombines TRBV20-1 with TRBJ2-3, with 7 bases matching TRBD1. Trimming at V came to 0 bases and at J to 4 bases, leaving 13 bases not matched to a gene. The CDR3 has 17 residues. Germline V gives CDR1 DFQATT, CDR2 SNEGSKA (reference sequence). This CDR3 reads CSAREKGQTNVPDTQYF. For the CDR3, the DNA is TGCAGTGCTAGAGAAAAGGGACAGACGAACGTTCCAGATACGCAGTATTTT.

This clonotype was seen a handful of times. The V call is TRBV6-1, the J call TRBJ2-1; 9 bases match TRBD1. The CDR3 runs 15 residues. The V segment lost 2 bases and the J segment 7 bases; nucleotides outside the gene matches: 6. Looked up from germline, CDR1 is MNHNS and CDR2 is SASEGT. CDR3 sequence: CASSELGQGGNEQFF. DNA for the CDR3: TGTGCCAGCAGTGAATTGGGACAGGGTGGGAATGAGCAGTTCTTC.